Presented here are 25 T cell receptor beta chains from one specimen sequenced in a study of T-cell reconstitution after alpha-beta-depleted transplantation in children. Using unique molecular identifiers, the investigators prepared the TCRbeta library. One entry per CDR3 protein, called by TCRdb with MiXCR from the PCR reads. The sample comprises nearly 400,000 distinct CDR3 sequences, around 20% of which are singletons, and 3.5% to 4% rests with the top ten. The sample in question was PBMCs from the stem cell graft donor, obtained from the stem cell graft. The receptors were sampled from a human donor who donated a stem cell graft to a child with acute myeloid leukemia.

This clonotype was picked up a small number of times. The chain joins TRBV5-1 to TRBJ1-1; 12 bases align to TRBD1. Germline loops: CDR1 SGHRS, CDR2 YFSETQ. Trimming at V came to 4 bases and at J to 0 bases, leaving 4 bases not matched to a gene. The CDR3 has 16 residues. As DNA, the CDR3 is TGCGCCAGCAGCCCACGGGACAGGGGGCTGAACACTGAAGCTTTCTTT. Translated, it gives CASSPRDRGLNTEAFF.

This clonotype was counted a few times. The V and J genes are TRBV12-3 or TRBV12-4 and TRBJ1-5; D is unclear. V gave up 3 bases and J gave up 1 base, with 7 bases separating them. This CDR3 spans 14 amino acids. The CDR3 region is CASSFRQSNQPQHF. The CDR3 DNA reads as TGTGCCAGCAGTTTTAGGCAGAGCAATCAGCCCCAGCATTTT.

This rearrangement joins TRBV12-3 or TRBV12-4 to TRBJ2-7, with D maybe TRBD2 (5 bases). V dropped 7 bases and J dropped 3 bases, with 10 bases sitting between them. This CDR3 contains 12 residues. In DNA form, the CDR3 reads TGTGCCAGCACTAACGGGGTCTACGAGCAGTACTTC. This gives the protein CASTNGVYEQYF.

The V gene is TRBV7-9, the J gene TRBJ2-5; D ambiguous. V shed 4 bases and J shed 5 bases, with 8 bases lying between them. Looked up from germline, CDR1 is SEHNR and CDR2 is FQNEAQ (reference sequence). This CDR3 has 12 amino acids. In DNA, the CDR3 is TGTGCCAGCAGCTCCAGGCTTGAGACCCAGTACTTC. Translation: CASSSRLETQYF.

As concerns this clonotype: Being one base from a much bigger clone, this may be a read error. This sequence joins TRBV20-1 and TRBJ1-5; D remains ambiguous. This CDR3 comprises 16 residues. Germline CDR1 reads DFQATT; CDR2 reads SNEGSKA (reference sequence). CDR3 bases: TGCTGTGCTAGAGATCGGTTGGCCGAGTTAAATCAGCCCCAGCATTTT. This translates into CCARDRLAELNQPQHF.

There are many counts of this clonotype. V usage is TRBV29-1 and J usage is TRBJ2-7; D possibly corresponds to TRBD2 (7 bases). V lost 1 base and J lost 3, with 13 bases in between. In germline, CDR1 is SQVTM, CDR2 ANQGSEA. This CDR3 contains 14 residues. The CDR3 sequence: CSVEGRGGNYEQYF. CDR3 sequence (DNA): TGCAGCGTTGAAGGTAGGGGGGGGAACTACGAGCAGTACTTC.

This clonotype was recorded at least ten times. The chain carries TRBV20-1 and TRBJ2-2; D gene unclear. Trimming stripped 6 bases from V and 2 bases from J, with 10 bases between. This CDR3 contains 13 residues. Germline V gene sequence: CDR1 DFQATT, CDR2 SNEGSKA (reference sequence). The CDR3 sequence: CSAATRNTGELFF. DNA of the CDR3: TGCAGTGCCGCGACACGAAACACCGGGGAGCTGTTTTTT.

In this sample, this clonotype turned up a few times. The chain uses TRBV21-1 and TRBJ2-1; the D call of TRBD1 is as the table states it, not checked on the DNA. TRBV21-1 is a listed pseudogene. This CDR3 is 15 amino acids long. CDR3 in amino acids: CASSIQGNGYNEQFF. CDR3 coding DNA: TGTGCCAGCAGCATCCAGGGAAATGGTTACAATGAGCAGTTCTTC.

The chain uses TRBV29-1 and TRBJ2-7; 10 bases match TRBD1. J lost 2 bases, V lost 7 bases, and 5 bases had no gene match. The CDR3 length is 13 residues. CDR1 is SQVTM, CDR2 ANQGSEA, per germline. The CDR3, as DNA: TGCAGCGCCAGACAGGGGGCCGCCTACGAGCAGTACTTC. Its translation is CSARQGAAYEQYF.

The V and J genes are TRBV30 and TRBJ2-1, with 7 bases that match TRBD2. CDR1 is GTSNPN and CDR2 is SVGIG in the germline V gene (reference sequence). This CDR3 is 16 amino acids long. Trimming cost V 1 base and J 3 bases; bases outside gene matches: 9. The CDR3 DNA reads TGTGCCTGGAGTGGAGGTCGACTAGCTGGCTACAATGAGCAGTTCTTC. This encodes CAWSGGRLAGYNEQFF.

The rearrangement links TRBV20-1 to TRBJ1-1; a weak D match, TRBD1 (5 bases). Trimming removed 3 bases at V and 1 base at J, with 6 bases between. Germline values: CDR1 DFQATT, CDR2 SNEGSKA (reference sequence). This CDR3 comprises 12 residues. The CDR3 is CSARTANTEAFF. The CDR3 nucleotides are TGCAGTGCTAGGACAGCGAACACTGAAGCTTTCTTT.

This chain joins TRBV29-1 and TRBJ1-1, with no clear D. V was clipped by 3 bases and J by 1 base, with 6 bases between them. The CDR3 extends over 12 amino acids. Germline V CDR1 and CDR2: SQVTM, ANQGSEA. The CDR3 loop reads CSVDQGNTEAFF. The CDR3 DNA reads as TGCAGCGTTGATCAAGGGAACACTGAAGCTTTCTTT.

The chain employs TRBV20-1 and TRBJ2-3; the D gene is possibly TRBD1 (6 bases). The germline V gene encodes CDR1 DFQATT and CDR2 SNEGSKA (reference sequence). The V end was cut by 1 base, the J end by 0 bases, with 11 bases between. The CDR3 runs to 15 residues. This chain's CDR3 is CSARVQGTSTDTQYF. The CDR3 nucleotides read TGCAGTGCTAGAGTGCAGGGGACGAGCACAGATACGCAGTATTTT.

This clonotype occurred once. The chain recombines TRBV12-3 or TRBV12-4 with TRBJ1-6; D ambiguous. V dropped 1 base and J dropped 8 bases, with 12 bases sitting between them. The CDR3 extends over 15 amino acids. The CDR3 reads CASSLEGPGHSPLHF. CDR3 DNA sequence: TGTGCCAGCAGTTTAGAGGGTCCGGGCCATTCACCCCTCCACTTT.

This clonotype was picked up one time. The V and J genes are TRBV9 and TRBJ2-7; 9 bases map to TRBD1. The CDR3 totals 16 residues. V shed 0 bases and J 3 bases; nucleotides not matched to a gene: 7. Germline CDR1 and CDR2: SGDLS and YYNGEE. CDR3 loop: CASSVDPRTGDYEQYF. DNA of the CDR3: TGTGCCAGCAGCGTAGATCCGAGGACAGGGGACTACGAGCAGTACTTC.

V gene TRBV28 combines with J gene TRBJ1-5; D gene ambiguous. The CDR3 extends over 12 amino acids. From germline, CDR1 is MDHEN and CDR2 SYDVKM. The V end was cut by 5 bases, the J end by 9 bases, with 11 bases between. Here the CDR3 DNA reads TGTGCCAGCAGTGCCCCAGATTGGCCCCAGCATTTT. Translated, it gives CASSAPDWPQHF.

This rearrangement joins TRBV6-2 or TRBV6-3 to TRBJ2-1, with 10 bases aligning to TRBD2. This CDR3 spans 16 amino acids. V was pared by 6 bases and J by 7 bases, with 12 bases of the junction left unmatched. Germline-derived CDR1 and CDR2 are MNHEY and SVGEGT. Here the CDR3 DNA reads TGTGCCAGCAGGCGTCCTTGGGGTAGCGGGAGGAATGAGCAGTTCTTC. This codes for CASRRPWGSGRNEQFF.

The chain uses TRBV11-2 and TRBJ2-3, with a weak D call TRBD2 (6 bases). This CDR3 region has 15 residues. Looked up from germline, CDR1 is SGHAT and CDR2 is FQNNGV. Trimming removed 5 bases at V and 1 base at J, with 13 bases between. In nucleotides, the CDR3 is TGTGCCAGCAGCCGACTAGTTCGGGGCACAGATACGCAGTATTTT. Translation: CASSRLVRGTDTQYF.

The sample holds a few counts of this clonotype. The rearrangement links TRBV11-2 to TRBJ2-5; D possibly corresponds to TRBD2 (6 bases). This CDR3 contains 14 residues. The V and J ends lost 5 bases and 2 bases respectively, with 12 bases between them. Germline V gene data show CDR1 as SGHAT and CDR2 as FQNNGV. This CDR3 is CASSHKSGQETQYF. The CDR3, as DNA: TGTGCCAGCAGCCATAAGAGCGGGCAAGAGACCCAGTACTTC.

This chain connects TRBV9 to TRBJ2-5, with no clear D. In germline, CDR1 is SGDLS, CDR2 YYNGEE. This CDR3 has 15 residues. Trimming shortened V by 0 bases and J by 0 bases, and 9 bases separated the two germline ends. The CDR3 DNA reads as TGTGCCAGCAGCGTAGGCGTGGGAAACCAAGAGACCCAGTACTTC. It encodes CASSVGVGNQETQYF.

This clonotype was counted between two and nine times. The rearrangement links TRBV29-1 to TRBJ1-2; 11 positions match TRBD1. Germline CDR1 SQVTM, CDR2 ANQGSEA. V lost 4 bases, J lost 8 bases, and 9 bases stayed unmatched. This CDR3 has 14 residues. The DNA for the CDR3 is TGCAGCGTTGGTTCGGACAGGGGGCGCAGGGGCTACACCTTC. Translation: CSVGSDRGRRGYTF.

This clonotype was detected a few times. In nucleotides, the CDR3 is TGTGCCAGCGCCCCCCAAAGGGGACGGAGCTCCTACGAGCAGTACTTC. Amino acids: CASAPQRGRSSYEQYF. The chain is built from TRBV25-1 and TRBJ2-7; D possibly uses TRBD1 or TRBD2 (5 bases each). Germline CDR1 MGHDK, CDR2 SYGVNS. This CDR3 is 16 amino acids long. V was shortened by 8 bases and J by 0 bases, with 20 bases between the two germline ends.

V is TRBV9 and J is TRBJ2-3; 13 bases align to TRBD2. The CDR3 is made up of 16 amino acids. With V trimmed by 4 bases and J by 2 bases, 4 bases remained unmatched. CDR1 and CDR2 (germline): SGDLS, YYNGEE. DNA for the CDR3: TGTGCCAGCAGCCCCGGGACTAGCGGGATCACAGATACGCAGTATTTT. Its translation: CASSPGTSGITDTQYF.

At least ten counts were recorded for this clonotype. V and J are TRBV6-5 and TRBJ2-1; 8 nucleotides line up with TRBD2. Germline V CDR1 and CDR2: MNHEY, SVGAGI. With V trimmed by 2 bases and J by 6 bases, 9 bases remained unmatched. The CDR3 is made up of 16 amino acids. The CDR3 DNA reads TGTGCCAGCAGTTACGTTCTTGCGGGAGGAATCAATGAGCAGTTCTTC. As protein: CASSYVLAGGINEQFF.

The chain couples TRBV24-1 to TRBJ2-3; 9 nucleotides line up with TRBD2. V shed 8 bases and J 4 bases; nucleotides not matched to a gene: 9. The CDR3 length is 15 residues. Germline CDR1 KGHDR, CDR2 SFDVKD. CDR3 amino acids: CATKDSGRRADTQYF. Written as DNA, the CDR3 is TGTGCCACCAAGGATAGCGGGAGACGGGCAGATACGCAGTATTTT.